This is a list of T cell receptor beta chains from one sample in a study of T cells after yellow fever vaccination. TCRdb fed the 5' RACE reads into MiXCR, producing one record per CDR3 protein. The sample contains some 340,000 distinct CDR3 sequences, roughly 3.9% of which appear only once. This specimen was PBMCs, taken 5 days after the yellow fever booster vaccination. Every receptor here comes from a young man who received the YFV17D yellow fever vaccine. The CDR3 runs from the conserved cysteine through the conserved F or W. The D gene is left open where the match is weak. Size is omitted from some rows. Given values are once, few, many or a class for expanded clones.

j_gene	d_gene	v_gene	abundance	CDR3nt	CDR3aa
TRBJ1-4	NA	TRBV5-5	few	TGTGCCAGCAGCCGGACCTTGGTTGTAAGTTATGAAAAACTGTTTTTT	CASSRTLVVSYEKLFF
TRBJ2-7	TRBD2	TRBV27	many	TGTGCCAGCAGTTACTCCCTAGCGGGATCCTACGAGCAGTACTTC	CASSYSLAGSYEQYF
TRBJ2-1	NA	TRBV5-1	few	TGCGCCAGCAGCCCGACCGGGGGCCAAGAAGGGAATGAGCAGTTCTTC	CASSPTGGQEGNEQFF
TRBJ2-3	TRBD2	TRBV5-1	few	TGCGCCAGCAGCCACCTAACGGGGGGTGCAGATACGCAGTATTTT	CASSHLTGGADTQYF
TRBJ2-3	NA	TRBV6-4	NA	TGTGCCAGCAGTAAGGAAAACCGGGACTCACTTCAGGCAGATACGCAGTATTTT	CASSKENRDSLQADTQYF
TRBJ1-5	NA	TRBV11-2	NA	TGTGCCAGCAGTCCCGGACGGTACAATCAGCCCCAGCATTTT	CASSPGRYNQPQHF
TRBJ2-7	NA	TRBV20-1	few	TGCAGTGCCGCAGACAGGACGACCTACGAGCAGTACTTC	CSAADRTTYEQYF
TRBJ1-6	NA	TRBV5-1	few	TGCGCCAGCAGCTTGGCCTGGGTTGGTGGTAATTCACCCCTCCACTTT	CASSLAWVGGNSPLHF
TRBJ2-3	NA	TRBV5-4	many	TGTGCCAGCAGCACGAATACAGATACGCAGTATTTT	CASSTNTDTQYF
TRBJ1-2	NA	TRBV4-3	few	TGCGCCAGCAGCCATGCTGACCAAGGCAACTATGGCTACACCTTC	CASSHADQGNYGYTF
TRBJ1-1	TRBD1	TRBV27	NA	TGTGCCAGCAGTTTAACGTTCCGACAGGGGGAGTTTATGGAAGCTTTCTTT	CASSLTFRQGEFMEAFF
TRBJ2-1	TRBD2	TRBV5-1	NA	TGCGCCAGCAGCTTTGCCAGCGGGGGCCCCGATGAGCAGTTCTTC	CASSFASGGPDEQFF
TRBJ1-1	NA	TRBV24-1	many	TGTGCCACCAGTGATTTTGACAGTGAAGCTTTCTTT	CATSDFDSEAFF
TRBJ2-2	TRBD2	TRBV7-3	many	TGTGCCAGCAGGGGGGGGGACACCGGGGAGCTGTTTTTT	CASRGGDTGELFF
TRBJ2-3	TRBD2	TRBV12-3/TRBV12-4	few	TGTGCCAGCAGCCCAGCGGGGGGGATGACAGATACGCAGTATTTT	CASSPAGGMTDTQYF
TRBJ2-5	TRBD2	TRBV20-1	few	TGCAGTGCTTTGGGGGGGTGGGAGACCCAGTACTTC	CSALGGWETQYF
TRBJ2-3	TRBD1	TRBV11-3	NA	TGTGCCAGCAGCTTGACAGGGGGCGATACGCAGTATTTT	CASSLTGGDTQYF
TRBJ2-3	NA	TRBV4-2	many	TGTGCCAGCAGCAAGACGACTAGGAGTCCTCCGCAGTATTTT	CASSKTTRSPPQYF
TRBJ1-6	NA	TRBV3-1	many	TGTGCCAGCAGCCAAATGACGGGTAATTCACCCCTCCACTTT	CASSQMTGNSPLHF
TRBJ1-1	TRBD1	TRBV27	many	TGTGCCAGCAGTTGGGGACAGGGGAACACTGAAGCTTTCTTT	CASSWGQGNTEAFF
TRBJ2-1	NA	TRBV10-2	many	TGCGCCAGCAGTGAGTCGTGGAGTTACAATGAGCAGTTCTTC	CASSESWSYNEQFF
TRBJ1-4	TRBD1	TRBV20-1	NA	TGCAGTGCGCGGACAGGGGGACTGTTTTTT	CSARTGGLFF
TRBJ2-1	NA	TRBV19	NA	TGTGCCAGTAGTACACGAAGTGGGTCCGAGCAGTTCTTC	CASSTRSGSEQFF
TRBJ1-3	NA	TRBV6-5	many	TGTGCCAGCAGTCCCGAAACTCCAAGACCCTCTGGAAACACCATATATTTT	CASSPETPRPSGNTIYF
TRBJ2-7	TRBD2	TRBV7-6	few	TGTGCCAGCAGCTTAGCCGGGACTAGCGGTTACGAGCAGTACTTC	CASSLAGTSGYEQYF
TRBJ2-1	NA	TRBV7-9	NA	TGTGCCAGCGATATGGCGGGGACCTCAGGGAATGAGCAGTTCTTC	CASDMAGTSGNEQFF
TRBJ2-2	NA	TRBV12-3/TRBV12-4	few	TGTGCCAGTCCCGGATTTTCTGGGGAGCTGTTTTTT	CASPGFSGELFF
TRBJ1-2	TRBD1	TRBV5-1	many	TGCGCCAGCAGCGGGGAGGCGACAGGGACAGTTCCCCCCTATGGCTACACCTTC	CASSGEATGTVPPYGYTF
TRBJ2-2	TRBD1	TRBV19	few	TGTGCCAGTAGTAGGGACAGGGGTGGCCGGGAGCTGTTTTTT	CASSRDRGGRELFF
TRBJ2-1	NA	TRBV5-1	many	TGCGCCAGCAGCCTCGGAGGGGGGGCCGGGGATGAGCAGTTCTTC	CASSLGGGAGDEQFF
TRBJ2-1	NA	TRBV19	few	TGTGCCAGTAGTCCGAGGGCGAATGAGCAGTTCTTC	CASSPRANEQFF
TRBJ2-7	TRBD1	TRBV7-3	many	TGTGCCAGCAGCTGGACAGGGCGGGACGAGCAGTACTTC	CASSWTGRDEQYF
TRBJ1-5	TRBD1	TRBV20-1	NA	TGCAGTGCTAGAGGGGACAGTCGGGGTCAGCCCCAGCATTTT	CSARGDSRGQPQHF
TRBJ1-2	TRBD1	TRBV7-6	few	TGTGCCAGCAGTCACCATCAGGGGGAAGATGGCTACACCTTC	CASSHHQGEDGYTF
TRBJ2-5	TRBD2	TRBV5-4	few	TGTGCCAGCAGCTTGGCTAACAGCGGGGGATGGGAGACCCAGTACTTC	CASSLANSGGWETQYF
TRBJ1-1	NA	TRBV4-1	many	TGCGCCAGCGGGGGAGGCACTGAAGCTTTCTTT	CASGGGTEAFF
TRBJ2-1	TRBD2	TRBV5-1	many	TGCGCCAGCAGCGGGGAGGGGCTCGGCTCCTACAATGAGCAGTTCTTC	CASSGEGLGSYNEQFF
TRBJ2-2	NA	TRBV5-1	NA	TGCGCCAGCAGCTTGGCGCCCGAACCAGGGGAGGGAGGGGAGCTGTTTTTT	CASSLAPEPGEGGELFF
TRBJ2-1	TRBD2	TRBV7-6	many	TGTGCCAGCAGCCAACGGGGGGGCATCGACAATGAGCAGTTCTTC	CASSQRGGIDNEQFF
TRBJ1-5	NA	TRBV20-1	many	TGCAGTGCTAGAGATGGTGGCAGGGCCTTCAATCAGCCCCAGCATTTT	CSARDGGRAFNQPQHF
TRBJ1-2	NA	TRBV30	few	TGTGCCTGGAGTGCCCTAGGGGGAGGATATGGCTACACCTTC	CAWSALGGGYGYTF
TRBJ1-4	NA	TRBV28	NA	TGTGCCAGCGAAACAAGAGGCGAAAAACTGTTTTTT	CASETRGEKLFF
TRBJ2-7	NA	TRBV7-2	many	TGTGCCAGCAGCTTCGAAAACTACGAGCAGTACTTC	CASSFENYEQYF
TRBJ1-4	NA	TRBV15	few	TGTGCCACCAGCAGAGTGAGGGGGGCAGCAACTAATGAAAAACTGTTTTTT	CATSRVRGAATNEKLFF
TRBJ2-7	NA	TRBV20-1	NA	TGCAGTGCTAGAGTACAGGGTGCTGTGCTTCCCTACGAGCAGTACTTC	CSARVQGAVLPYEQYF
TRBJ2-7	NA	TRBV4-3	NA	TGCGCCAGAAGCCAAGACAGCCAGGGTCCCTACGAGCAGTACTTC	CARSQDSQGPYEQYF
TRBJ2-6	NA	TRBV7-2	NA	TGTGCCAGCAACTCCAGGGGCAGGGTTAACGGGGCCAACGTCCTGACTTTC	CASNSRGRVNGANVLTF
TRBJ2-7	NA	TRBV25-1	NA	TGTGCCAGCAGTGGGTCTCCGGGCCTCATCGAGCAGTACTTC	CASSGSPGLIEQYF
TRBJ2-2	NA	TRBV25-1	NA	TGTGCCAGCAGTGAACAGGGGCGGGAGCTGTTTTTT	CASSEQGRELFF
TRBJ2-5	NA	TRBV4-1	NA	TGCGCCAGCAGCCAAGATTTGGCCAGGAGAAAGAAAGAGACCCAGTACTTC	CASSQDLARRKKETQYF
TRBJ2-5	TRBD2	TRBV11-2	few	TGTGCCAGCAGCTTAAGGTCATTCAACCTGGCGGGGGGGCCCGTACAACAAGAGACCCAGTACTTC	CASSLRSFNLAGGPVQQETQYF
TRBJ1-4	NA	TRBV15	few	TGTGCCACCAGCAGAGGTCCAGGCAGATCTAATGAAAAACTGTTTTTT	CATSRGPGRSNEKLFF
TRBJ2-2	NA	TRBV20-1	NA	TGCAGTGCTAGAGATCAACAGGGAAGATACACCGGGGAGCTGTTTTTT	CSARDQQGRYTGELFF
TRBJ2-2	NA	TRBV11-3	NA	TGTGCCAGCAGCTCCATCGGCCGCGGCACCGGGGAGCTGTTTTTT	CASSSIGRGTGELFF
TRBJ1-1	TRBD1	TRBV6-5	many	TGTGCCAGCAGTTACTCGAGTCAGGGGGACACTGAAGCTTTCTTT	CASSYSSQGDTEAFF
TRBJ1-5	NA	TRBV7-8	few	TGTGCCAGTAGGGACGGGGGGAATCAGCCCCAGCATTTT	CASRDGGNQPQHF
TRBJ2-5	TRBD1	TRBV7-9	many	TGTGCCAGCAGCTTATTAAGGGATCTAGGGGGCGAGACCCAGTACTTC	CASSLLRDLGGETQYF
TRBJ2-3	NA	TRBV3-1	few	TGTGCCAGCAGCCAGACCCGGGACTTGAGCCTTACGCAGTATTTT	CASSQTRDLSLTQYF